Below, one T cell receptor (beta chain) is given with its context. The source of the sample is a study of blood T cell repertoires in COVID-19. The repertoire was sequenced with immunoSEQ multiplex PCR; TCRdb's copy has only in-frame clones and lacks some. The data hold over 55,000 clones, with roughly 85% observed a single time. CDR1 is SGHRS and CDR2 is YFSETQ in the germline V gene. J lost 1 base, V lost 4 bases, and 6 bases had no gene match. The CDR3 runs 16 residues. Sequenced: peripheral blood. This chain connects TRBV5-1 to TRBJ2-2; 8 nucleotides agree with TRBD1. This clonotype was sampled from a man aged 45-65 years with acute or convalescent COVID-19. CDR3 amino acids: CASSDPGTGNTGELFF. In nucleotides, the CDR3 is TGCGCCAGCAGCGACCCCGGGACAGGGAACACCGGGGAGCTGTTTTTT.